This T cell receptor (beta chain) originates from a study of T cell changes during pregnancy in multiple sclerosis. Between the trimmed V and J ends, which lost 4 bases and 5 bases, there was a span of 9 bases. Germline CDR1 is GTSNPN and CDR2 is SVGIG (reference sequence). The CDR3 has 11 residues. Clones were read by immunoSEQ multiplex PCR, and TCRdb kept only the in-frame ones, dropping some. This table has approximately 100,000 clones, about 91% appearing once. The input for sequencing was peripheral blood, taken after pregnancy. This sequence originates from a female donor with multiple sclerosis, enrolled in a pregnancy study. The V gene is TRBV30, the J gene TRBJ2-7; D not certain. The CDR3 here is CAWKVAHEQYF. The CDR3 DNA reads as TGTGCCTGGAAAGTAGCACACGAGCAGTACTTC.